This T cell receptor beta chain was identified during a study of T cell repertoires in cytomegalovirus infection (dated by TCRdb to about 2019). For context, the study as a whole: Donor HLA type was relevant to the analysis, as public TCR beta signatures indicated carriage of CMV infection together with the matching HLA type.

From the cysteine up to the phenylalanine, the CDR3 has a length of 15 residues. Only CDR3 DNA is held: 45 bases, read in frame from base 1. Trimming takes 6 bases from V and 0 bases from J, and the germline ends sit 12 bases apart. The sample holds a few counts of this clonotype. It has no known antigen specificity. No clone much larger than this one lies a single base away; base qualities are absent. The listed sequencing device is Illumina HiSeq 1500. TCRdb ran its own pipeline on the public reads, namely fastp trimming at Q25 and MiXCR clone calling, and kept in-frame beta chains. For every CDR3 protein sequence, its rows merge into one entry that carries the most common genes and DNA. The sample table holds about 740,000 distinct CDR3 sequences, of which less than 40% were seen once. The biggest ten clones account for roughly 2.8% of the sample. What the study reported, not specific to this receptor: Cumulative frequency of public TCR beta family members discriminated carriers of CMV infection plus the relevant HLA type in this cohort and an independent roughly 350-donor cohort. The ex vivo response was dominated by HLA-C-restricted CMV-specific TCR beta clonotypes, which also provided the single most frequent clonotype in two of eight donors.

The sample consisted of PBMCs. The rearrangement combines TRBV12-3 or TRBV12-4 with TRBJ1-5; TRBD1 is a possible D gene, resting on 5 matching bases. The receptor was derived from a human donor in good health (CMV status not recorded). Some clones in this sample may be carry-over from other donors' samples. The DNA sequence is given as TGTGCCAGCAGAAACGGGGGAGCTAGCAATCAGCCCCAGCATTTT. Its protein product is CASRNGGASNQPQHF.